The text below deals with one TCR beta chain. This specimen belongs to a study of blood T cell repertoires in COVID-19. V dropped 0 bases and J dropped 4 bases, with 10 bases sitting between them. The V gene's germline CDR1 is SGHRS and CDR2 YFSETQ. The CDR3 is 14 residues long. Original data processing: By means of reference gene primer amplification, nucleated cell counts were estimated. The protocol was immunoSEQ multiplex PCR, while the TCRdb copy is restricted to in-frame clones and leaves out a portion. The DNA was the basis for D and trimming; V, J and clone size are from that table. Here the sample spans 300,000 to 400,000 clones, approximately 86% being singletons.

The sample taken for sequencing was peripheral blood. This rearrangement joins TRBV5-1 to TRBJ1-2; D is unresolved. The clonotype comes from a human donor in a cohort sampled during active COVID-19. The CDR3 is CASSLGQTTYGYTF. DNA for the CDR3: TGCGCCAGCAGCTTGGGGCAGACTACCTATGGCTACACCTTC. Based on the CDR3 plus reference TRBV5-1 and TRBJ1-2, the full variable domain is KAGVTQTPRYLIKTRGQQVTLSCSPISGHRSVSWYQQTPGQGLQFLFEYFSETQRNKGNFPGRFSGRQFSNSRSEMNVSTLELGDSALYLCASSLGQTTYGYTFGSGTRLTVV.